This T cell receptor beta chain stems from a study of memory CD4+ T cells and cytomegalovirus serostatus. The CDR3 has 16 amino acids. In germline, CDR1 is SGHVS, CDR2 FNYEAQ. The V and J ends lost 6 bases and 1 base, in that order; junction bases with no gene match: 10. Single viable CD3+CD4+CD8-CD45RO+ cells were sorted as the memory CD4+ T cells. Data came from immunoSEQ multiplex PCR; TCRdb stores just in-frame clones and leaves some out. The sample shows about 40,000 clones, about three quarters of them seen only once. Sequences were obtained from memory CD4+ T cells from blood. This receptor was taken from an adult in good health and CMV-seronegative. The rearrangement uses TRBV7-6 and TRBJ2-5, with 8 bases aligning to TRBD2. As DNA, the CDR3 is TGTGCCAGCAGACTGACGCTAGCGGGTATCCAAGAGACCCAGTACTTC. Residues: CASRLTLAGIQETQYF.